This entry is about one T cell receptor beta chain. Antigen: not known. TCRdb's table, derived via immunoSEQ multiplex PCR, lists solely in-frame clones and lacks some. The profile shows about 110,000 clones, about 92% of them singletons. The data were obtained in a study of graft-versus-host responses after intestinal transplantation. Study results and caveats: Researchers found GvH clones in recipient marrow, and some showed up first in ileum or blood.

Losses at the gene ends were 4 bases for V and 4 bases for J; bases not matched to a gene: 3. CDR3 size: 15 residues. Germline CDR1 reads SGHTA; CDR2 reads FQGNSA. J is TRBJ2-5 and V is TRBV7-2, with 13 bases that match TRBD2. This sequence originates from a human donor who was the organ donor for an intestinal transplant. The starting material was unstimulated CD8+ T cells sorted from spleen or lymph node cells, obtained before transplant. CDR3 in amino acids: CASSSTSGRRETQYF. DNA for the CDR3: TGTGCCAGCAGCTCGACTAGCGGGAGGCGAGAGACCCAGTACTTC.